A selection of T cell receptor beta chains follows, all from one sample in a study of T cell responses to AZD1222 COVID-19 vaccine. TCRdb keeps only in-frame clones here, not all; method: immunoSEQ multiplex PCR. The sample has 130,000 to 150,000 clones; 85% to 95% are singletons. The material was peripheral blood, obtained on day 0 of MenACWY control vaccination. The receptors shown here come from an adult in good health. The conserved cysteine and the conserved F or W are not part of the CDR3 here. The D gene is left open where the match is weak.

D gene,V gene,J gene,CDR3 protein
.,TRBV7-9,TRBJ2-6,ASSPYTGTGANVLT
.,TRBV11-1,TRBJ2-2,ASSSQPGELF
.,TRBV4-1,TRBJ1-6,ASSLQDGGGRKSPLH
TRBD1,TRBV9,TRBJ2-1,ASSGDRDPFTEQF
.,TRBV27,TRBJ1-1,ASSFRGGGRGLLMNTEAF
.,TRBV30,TRBJ1-3,AWSVQGGSGNTIY
.,TRBV7-3,TRBJ2-1,ASSPTGGIEQF
.,TRBV4-1,TRBJ1-6,ASSQVAGVSPLH
.,TRBV6-2/TRBV6-3,TRBJ1-5,ASSSTTFGQPQH
.,TRBV25-1,TRBJ2-3,ASSELMGSKRDTQY
.,TRBV18,TRBJ1-2,ASSLQGTGDYGYT
TRBD1,TRBV9,TRBJ1-2,ASSVDRGPWGYT
.,TRBV4-2,TRBJ1-5,ASSQAGTSNQPQH
.,TRBV6-5,TRBJ1-3,ASSLPGENGNTIY
.,TRBV7-9,TRBJ2-5,ASTLGAKETQY
.,TRBV28,TRBJ1-2,ASSSLGGGAGNYGYT
.,TRBV9,TRBJ1-1,ASSPRMNTEAF
.,TRBV5-1,TRBJ2-3,ASSLGQVLTDTQY
.,TRBV13,TRBJ2-1,ASSFGGDSYNEQF
.,TRBV27,TRBJ1-5,ASQARGASNQPQH
.,TRBV21-1,TRBJ1-1,ASSQIQPGRMNTEAF
TRBD1,TRBV28,TRBJ2-1,ASSFGQGRVEQF
TRBD2,TRBV6-5,TRBJ2-1,ASSTTSGSGYEQF
TRBD1,TRBV11-2,TRBJ1-4,ASSPSGTGREKLF
TRBD1,TRBV28,TRBJ2-1,ASSRTGYNEQF
.,TRBV6-5,TRBJ1-4,ASSYSMGGNEKLF
.,TRBV25-1,TRBJ1-4,ASSGRRDRLEANEKLF
.,TRBV28,TRBJ2-7,ASSLTRILKTRYFHEQY
.,TRBV7-2,TRBJ2-1,ASSFIFNEQF
.,TRBV28,TRBJ1-4,ASRRGPRDEKLF
.,TRBV7-9,TRBJ1-5,ASSPGTYGSQPQH
TRBD1,TRBV7-8,TRBJ1-1,ASSLGQGARFTEAF
TRBD1,TRBV5-6,TRBJ2-3,ASSSSDRAPTDTQY
.,TRBV9,TRBJ2-2,ASSSLDPRGELF
TRBD2,TRBV30,TRBJ2-1,ASLRGGRYNEQF
.,TRBV4-1,TRBJ1-2,ASSQDGAGINYGYT
.,TRBV7-3,TRBJ1-3,ASSQGTGNTIY
.,TRBV6-6,TRBJ1-2,ASSYTSTNYGYT
.,TRBV3-1/TRBV3-2,TRBJ2-1,ASSQEGGKGEQF
TRBD1,TRBV7-3,TRBJ2-2,ASSLSPGTDNTGELF
.,TRBV5-1,TRBJ1-4,ASSLNYVATNEKLF
.,TRBV30,TRBJ2-6,AWSTGDGANVLT
.,TRBV30,TRBJ2-5,AWSIGSTKTQY
.,TRBV6-5,TRBJ1-3,ASSLVPGNTIY
TRBD2,TRBV27,TRBJ2-7,ASSLSGLAGGPVFYEQY
.,TRBV5-1,TRBJ2-2,ASSFSRENTGELF
TRBD1,TRBV19,TRBJ2-2,ASLDRAYTGELF